This T cell receptor beta chain derives from a study of beta chain features in type 1 diabetes. Sequenced material consisted of expressed TCRB transcripts (all of the isolated RNA was reverse transcribed). Only in-frame clones appear in the TCRdb table, and some are missing; sequencing was by immunoSEQ multiplex PCR. This sample has approximately 140,000 clones; around 50% occur once, and the top ten carry 0.35% to 0.45%. V gave up 2 bases and J gave up 9 bases; unmatched junction bases: 7. The germline V gene encodes CDR1 GTSNPN and CDR2 SVGIG (reference sequence). CDR3 size: 14 residues. The genes are TRBV30 and TRBJ1-5; 10 nucleotides line up with TRBD1. Sequenced material: Tregs from blood. The origin of this receptor is a man in his late teens or twenties in good health. The CDR3 DNA is TGTGCCTGGAGTCCGGGACAGGGGAACCGGCCCCAGCATTTT. Its translation: CAWSPGQGNRPQHF.